Shown below are 17 T cell receptor beta chains from a single sample sequenced in a study of shared clonotypes between healthy human individuals. Assay: immunoSEQ multiplex PCR; the TCRdb copy retains only in-frame clones and omits some. The repertoire holds roughly 2.5 million clones, with 90% to 95% as singletons. Sample: naive CD4+ T cells sorted from blood. As for subset: CD45RA+ positively selected. The source of these receptors is a young man in good health.

J is TRBJ2-7 and V is TRBV6-5; 9 positions match TRBD1. The V gene end was trimmed by 0 bases and the J gene end by 6 bases; junction bases not matched to a gene: 9. CDR3 length: 16 residues. The V gene's germline CDR1 is MNHEY and CDR2 SVGAGI. The CDR3 region has the DNA TGTGCCAGCAGTTACTCGGATGGGACAGGGAACTCCGAGCAGTACTTC. Amino acid sequence: CASSYSDGTGNSEQYF.

The J gene is TRBJ2-7, the V gene TRBV10-3; D is undetermined. Trimming pared 2 bases from V and 7 bases from J, leaving 6 bases between. Germline assignment: CDR1 ENHRY and CDR2 SYGVKD. The CDR3 totals 11 residues. CDR3 in amino acids: CAISEVREQYF. CDR3 coding DNA: TGTGCCATCAGTGAGGTCCGGGAGCAGTACTTC.

V and J are TRBV10-3 and TRBJ1-6; D possibly corresponds to TRBD1 (5 bases). Trimming left V 10 bases short and J 8 bases short, with 15 bases between. This CDR3 has 13 amino acids. Germline values: CDR1 ENHRY, CDR2 SYGVKD. CDR3 protein: CATGLGVDSPLHF. The CDR3 DNA follows: TGTGCCACGGGACTGGGGGTCGATTCACCCCTCCACTTT.

The genes are TRBV7-2 and TRBJ2-3; D is possibly TRBD2 (7 bases). The length of the CDR3 is 16 residues. The V end was cut by 1 base, the J end by 5 bases, with 16 bases between. Per the germline V gene, CDR1 is SGHTA and CDR2 is FQGNSA. The CDR3 bases are TGTGCCAGCAGCTTAGTTTGGACTAGAGGGGGAGATACGCAGTATTTT. As protein: CASSLVWTRGGDTQYF. The full variable domain, with the rest looked up from reference TRBV7-2 and TRBJ2-3, is GAGVSQSPSNKVTEKGKDVELRCDPISGHTALYWYRQSLGQGLEFLIYFQGNSAPDKSGLPSDRFSAERTGGSVSTLTIQRTQQEDSAVYLCASSLVWTRGGDTQYFGPGTRLTVL.

V and J are TRBV6-6 and TRBJ1-2, with a weak D call TRBD1 (5 bases). Germline V gives CDR1 MNHNY, CDR2 SVGAGI (reference sequence). CDR3 length: 13 amino acids. V was cut by 2 bases and J by 5 bases, with 9 bases left in between. Written as DNA, the CDR3 is TGTGCCAGCAGTTACGTTGGGGGATATGGCTACACCTTC. This gives the protein CASSYVGGYGYTF.

This clone is a singleton in its sample. V is TRBV7-9 and J is TRBJ2-1; possibly TRBD1 for D (5 bases). V was shortened by 7 bases and J by 4 bases, with 14 bases between the two germline ends. CDR1 is SEHNR, CDR2 FQNEAQ, per germline (reference sequence). The CDR3 covers 14 residues. CDR3 DNA sequence: TGTGCCAGCACCCAGGGCGGCCAGTACAATGAGCAGTTCTTC. Protein sequence: CASTQGGQYNEQFF.

Remarks on this clone: The same CDR3 also results from other DNA sequences found in this sample. This CDR3 reads CASSFGTSGQETQYF. The CDR3 nucleotides read TGTGCCAGCAGCTTTGGGACTAGCGGCCAAGAGACCCAGTACTTC. The chain uses TRBV7-9 and TRBJ2-5; the match to TRBD2 covers 11 bases. The junction had 1 base not matched to a gene; V was cut back by 3 bases and J by 1 base. The CDR3 spans 15 residues. CDR1 and CDR2 (germline): SEHNR, FQNEAQ (reference sequence).

As regards this clone: Other DNA sequences in the same sample also yield this CDR3. V usage is TRBV28 and J usage is TRBJ1-2; D remains unclear. The germline V gene has CDR1 MDHEN and CDR2 SYDVKM. V shed 3 bases and J shed 8 bases, with 7 bases lying between them. The CDR3 is 11 residues long. CDR3 region: CASSFFRGYTF. DNA for the CDR3: TGTGCCAGCAGTTTTTTTCGCGGCTACACCTTC.

The chain has TRBV19 and TRBJ1-5, with D possibly TRBD1 on 6 matching bases. The CDR3 loop spans 16 amino acids. The germline CDR1 and CDR2 sequences are LNHDA and SQIVND (reference sequence). Trimming removed 5 bases from V and 4 bases from J, with 18 bases in between. The CDR3 is CASSPRSMGANQPQHF. The CDR3 DNA reads TGTGCCAGTAGTCCCAGGTCAATGGGGGCGAATCAGCCCCAGCATTTT.

The chain carries TRBV18 and TRBJ2-4; D could derive from TRBD1 or TRBD2 (5 bases each). This CDR3 comprises 16 residues. V lost 3 bases to trimming and J lost 2 bases, with 14 bases between them. Germline-derived CDR1 and CDR2 are KGHSH and LQKENI. CDR3 sequence: CASSPRARGTKNIQYF. The CDR3 DNA reads as TGTGCCAGCTCACCCAGGGCTCGGGGAACCAAAAACATTCAGTACTTC.

This rearrangement joins TRBV6-1 to TRBJ2-7; no clear D gene. Trimming cost V 2 bases and J 6 bases, with 8 bases left between them. The CDR3 covers 12 residues. Germline V lookup: CDR1 MNHNS, CDR2 SASEGT. The CDR3 protein is CASSESWGEQYF. In DNA form, the CDR3 reads TGTGCCAGCAGTGAAAGTTGGGGCGAGCAGTACTTC.

The chain has TRBV7-8 and TRBJ2-2; TRBD1 matches at 9 bases. V gave up 5 bases and J gave up 5 bases; unmatched junction bases: 15. The germline gives CDR1 SGHVS, CDR2 FQNEAQ. CDR3 size: 18 residues. CDR3: CASSLRRPGQGGTGELFF. The DNA for the CDR3 is TGTGCCAGCAGCCTACGCCGCCCGGGACAGGGAGGGACCGGGGAGCTGTTTTTT.

The table lists this clone with a count of one. V gene TRBV30 combines with J gene TRBJ1-5; D possibly corresponds to TRBD1 (6 bases). The CDR3 length is 12 residues. Germline CDR1 is GTSNPN and CDR2 is SVGIG (reference sequence). The CDR3 bases are TGTGTCCACAGGGAGGGCAATCAGCCCCAGCATTTT. Amino acids: CVHREGNQPQHF.

The sample holds a few counts of this clone. This specimen includes other DNA sequences encoding the same CDR3. The genes are TRBV18 and TRBJ1-4, with D possibly TRBD1 on 5 matching bases. This CDR3 has 13 amino acids. Trimming left V 4 bases short and J 6 bases short, with 9 bases between. Germline V gene data show CDR1 as KGHSH and CDR2 as LQKENI. The CDR3, as DNA: TGTGCCAGCTCACGCGGCAGGGATGAAAAACTGTTTTTT. Its protein is CASSRGRDEKLFF.

The rearrangement links TRBV7-2 to TRBJ1-4; D is uncertain. Germline CDR1 and CDR2: SGHTA and FQGNSA. The germline V and J ends were trimmed by 4 bases and 7 bases, with 7 bases remaining between them. The CDR3 is made up of 12 amino acids. CDR3 region: CASSSYSEKLFF. The DNA for the CDR3 is TGTGCCAGCAGCTCGTACAGTGAAAAACTGTTTTTT.

The chain uses TRBV19 and TRBJ1-1, with unresolved D. The ends were cut back, 3 bases at V and 1 base at J, with 9 bases in the middle. This CDR3 is built from 14 residues. CDR1 and CDR2 from the germline V gene are LNHDA and SQIVND (reference sequence). The CDR3 protein is CASSIAGGNTEAFF. CDR3 DNA sequence: TGTGCCAGTAGTATTGCAGGCGGGAACACTGAAGCTTTCTTT. The full variable domain, with the rest looked up from reference TRBV19 and TRBJ1-1, is DGGITQSPKYLFRKEGQNVTLSCEQNLNHDAMYWYRQDPGQGLRLIYYSQIVNDFQKGDIAEGYSVSREKKESFPLTVTSAQKNPTAFYLCASSIAGGNTEAFFGQGTRLTVV.

The chain has TRBV7-9 and TRBJ1-1; 7 nucleotides agree with TRBD1. CDR3 length: 15 residues. J was trimmed by 5 bases and V by 5 bases; bases with no gene match: 11. Germline V gene lookup returns CDR1 SEHNR and CDR2 FQNEAQ (reference sequence). The chain's CDR3 is CASSPRQGEGTEAFF. DNA for the CDR3: TGTGCCAGCAGCCCCCGACAGGGTGAGGGAACTGAAGCTTTCTTT.